This T cell receptor (beta chain) was profiled in a study of T cell responses to AZD1222 COVID-19 vaccine. On the study more broadly: Second doses at about 4 or about 12 weeks were pooled. Broader study findings: Once two AZD1222 doses were given, Spike-specific TCR breadth and depth went up. Spike as a whole was targeted by vaccine-associated CD4 TCRs, dominant at 160-218 and 743-854.

In this sample, this clone turned up a few times. The antigen is not known. Sequencing used immunoSEQ multiplex PCR; TCRdb keeps in-frame clones, though not all of them. Found here are tens of thousands of clones, about 85% of them singletons; the top ten hold roughly a fifth. V lost 5 bases and J lost 7; bases outside the gene matches: 11. CDR3 size: 15 residues. From germline, CDR1 is LNHDA and CDR2 SQIVND (reference sequence). Sequenced material: peripheral blood, taken on day 0 of AZD1222 vaccination. This clonotype was obtained from an adult in good health. The chain recombines TRBV19 with TRBJ1-2, with TRBD1 matching over 9 bases. The CDR3 loop reads CASSESPGTGFGYTF. The CDR3 nucleotides read TGTGCCAGTAGTGAAAGCCCCGGGACAGGGTTTGGCTACACCTTC.